Sequencing of this TCR beta chain was carried out in a study of response to subunit inactivated influenza vaccine. Study-wide results and limits: The authors proposed limited new T cell recruitment per seasonal influenza vaccination.

One entry per CDR3 protein, called by TCRdb with MiXCR from the RT-PCR reads. This table holds hundreds of thousands of distinct CDR3 sequences, 10% to 15% found once. CDR1 SGHDN and CDR2 FVKESK come from the germline V gene. This CDR3 has 15 amino acids. J lost 7 bases, V lost 4 bases, and 7 bases had no gene match. To note about this clonotype: Its target is unknown.

The receptor was isolated from a man between 50 and 59 years old who received an inactivated influenza vaccine. The gene calls are TRBV14 and TRBJ2-1, with 10 bases fitting TRBD2. The starting material was PBMCs from blood, obtained 35 to 45 days after vaccination. For the CDR3, the DNA is TGTGCCAGCAGCCCGTTAGCGGGAGGTTGGAATGAGCAGTTCTTC. It specifies CASSPLAGGWNEQFF. Using reference TRBV14 and TRBJ2-1 for the parts outside the CDR3, the full variable domain is EAGVTQFPSHSVIEKGQTVTLRCDPISGHDNLYWYRRVMGKEIKFLLHFVKESKQDESGMPNNRFLAERTGGTYSTLKVQPAELEDSGVYFCASSPLAGGWNEQFFGPGTRLTVL.